This record covers a single TCR beta chain. The sample originates from a study of cytomegalovirus exposure and HLA in healthy donors. A multiplex PCR was run with 60 Vbeta primers and 13 Jbeta primers. Method: immunoSEQ multiplex PCR; TCRdb's copy keeps in-frame clones and lacks some. The table lists 200,000 to 300,000 clones, 84% of them singletons. The CDR3 covers 12 residues. V shed 6 bases, J shed 8 bases, and the junction held 4 bases outside the gene matches. The germline gives CDR1 SGHRS, CDR2 YFSETQ. The chain has TRBV5-1 and TRBJ1-1, with TRBD1 matching over 10 bases. The specimen was PBMCs. The source is a woman in her forties in good health and CMV-seropositive. CDR3 coding DNA: TGCGCCAGCACCCCGACAGGGGGCGAAGCTTTCTTT. It is translated as CASTPTGGEAFF.